This TCR beta chain was captured in a study of T-cell reconstitution after alpha-beta-depleted transplantation in children. It was with unique molecular identifiers that the TCRbeta library was prepared. TCRdb re-called the PCR reads through MiXCR, storing one row per CDR3 protein. Of about 340,000 distinct CDR3 sequences detected, about an eighth appear once; the ten largest clones hold approximately 4.3%. This CDR3 spans 18 amino acids. This chain links TRBV21-1 with TRBJ2-7; the DNA was not compared with TRBD1, the D call given in the table. TRBV21-1 is an annotated pseudogene. This TCR derives from a human donor who donated a stem cell graft to a child with Fanconi anemia. The sequenced sample was PBMCs, obtained from the stem cell graft. CDR3 DNA sequence: TGTGCCAGCAGCAAAGCGCATAGGATCGGGACCCCAAACTACGAGCAGTACTTC. Protein sequence: CASSKAHRIGTPNYEQYF.